These 25 T cell receptor beta chains were all obtained from the same sample, sequenced in a study of identical twins. TCRdb independently ran MiXCR on the 5' RACE reads; one entry per CDR3 protein. The sample consists of some 500,000 distinct CDR3 sequences, 9.5% to 10% of them appearing once. The data were also submitted as part of a second study, on yellow fever vaccine responses in identical twins.

Input material: PBMCs. The receptors come from a young woman in good health.

The chain combines TRBV29-1 with TRBJ2-7, with no clear D. The germline V and J ends were trimmed by 4 bases and 5 bases, with 15 bases remaining between them. The CDR3 is 13 amino acids. From germline, CDR1 is SQVTM and CDR2 ANQGSEA. The CDR3 region is CSVVSQVRDEQYF. Here the CDR3 DNA reads TGCAGCGTTGTTAGCCAGGTTCGGGACGAGCAGTACTTC.

The chain couples TRBV4-3 to TRBJ2-1; TRBD2 aligns across 10 bases. Germline loops: CDR1 LGHNA, CDR2 YSLEER. This CDR3 region has 19 residues. V gave up 0 bases and J gave up 2 bases; unmatched junction bases: 10. The CDR3 region has the DNA TGCGCCAGCAGCCAAGATCAGGGCGCCCTAGCGGGGGCCTACAATGAGCAGTTCTTC. It is translated as CASSQDQGALAGAYNEQFF.

This clonotype was recorded many times. The chain recombines TRBV6-1 with TRBJ2-7; maybe TRBD1 (6 bases). This CDR3 has 13 amino acids. CDR1 is MNHNS, CDR2 SASEGT, per germline. V was shortened by 8 bases and J by 1 base, with 12 bases between the two germline ends. The CDR3 DNA is TGTGCCAGCGGGGTCAGGGGTTCCTACGAGCAGTACTTC. This encodes CASGVRGSYEQYF.

Turning to this clonotype: It may be a read error: a sequence one base away is much more abundant. The gene calls are TRBV20-1 and TRBJ1-1, with D possibly TRBD1 on 6 matching bases. The CDR3 loop spans 13 amino acids. The germline V gene encodes CDR1 DFQATT and CDR2 SNEGSKA (reference sequence). Trimming shortened V by 8 bases and J by 6 bases, and 19 bases separated the two germline ends. The CDR3 is CSIREGEISEAFF. In DNA form, the CDR3 reads TGCAGTATCCGTGAGGGGGAGATTTCTGAAGCTTTCTTT.

This clonotype was detected only a few times. CDR3 DNA: TGTGCCAGCAGCCCTTGGCAGGGAACCTACGAGCAGTACTTC. It encodes CASSPWQGTYEQYF. The chain recombines TRBV4-2 with TRBJ2-7; D might be TRBD1 (5 bases). Trimming left V 4 bases short and J 2 bases short, with 12 bases between. The germline V gene encodes CDR1 LGHNA and CDR2 YNFKEQ. The CDR3 totals 14 residues.

For the CDR3, the DNA is TGCGCCAGCAGCTTGGCCACTAGCTCTGGGGCCAACGTCCTGACTTTC. Translation gives CASSLATSSGANVLTF. J is TRBJ2-6 and V is TRBV5-1, with a tentative D call TRBD2 (5 bases). Germline V lookup: CDR1 SGHRS, CDR2 YFSETQ. The CDR3 loop spans 16 amino acids. Trimming removed 0 bases from V and 0 bases from J, with 7 bases in between.

The V and J genes are TRBV7-2 and TRBJ2-4; D is unclear. V lost 5 bases and J 0 bases, leaving 11 bases between the germline ends. The CDR3 loop spans 15 amino acids. Germline CDR1 SGHTA, CDR2 FQGNSA. The CDR3: CASSKTDGAKNIQYF. The CDR3 nucleotides read TGTGCCAGCAGCAAGACGGACGGAGCCAAAAACATTCAGTACTTC. Supplemented by reference TRBV7-2 and TRBJ2-4, the full variable domain reads GAGVSQSPSNKVTEKGKDVELRCDPISGHTALYWYRQSLGQGLEFLIYFQGNSAPDKSGLPSDRFSAERTGGSVSTLTIQRTQQEDSAVYLCASSKTDGAKNIQYFGAGTRLSVL.

This clonotype was seen a few times. This rearrangement joins TRBV5-1 to TRBJ2-1; 11 bases align to TRBD1. CDR1 and CDR2 (germline): SGHRS, YFSETQ. V was clipped by 4 bases and J by 9 bases; unmatched bases: 3. CDR3 length: 13 residues. The CDR3 sequence is CASSRGTGGEQFF. The CDR3 nucleotides read TGCGCCAGCAGCCGTGGGACAGGGGGTGAGCAGTTCTTC. Supplemented by reference TRBV5-1 and TRBJ2-1, the full variable domain reads KAGVTQTPRYLIKTRGQQVTLSCSPISGHRSVSWYQQTPGQGLQFLFEYFSETQRNKGNFPGRFSGRQFSNSRSEMNVSTLELGDSALYLCASSRGTGGEQFFGPGTRLTVL.

This clonotype was seen a few times. The chain couples TRBV4-1 to TRBJ1-4; D is possibly TRBD1 (6 bases). The ends were cut back, 6 bases at V and 2 bases at J, with 19 bases in the middle. The CDR3 is 17 residues long. Looked up from germline, CDR1 is MGHRA and CDR2 is YSYEKL. CDR3 in amino acids: CASRLQGGGMTNEKLFF. The CDR3 nucleotides read TGCGCCAGCAGGTTACAGGGAGGAGGGATGACTAATGAAAAACTGTTTTTT.

This clonotype was seen ten or more times. V usage is TRBV4-3 and J usage is TRBJ2-2; D gene ambiguous. Germline V CDR1 and CDR2: LGHNA, YSLEER. CDR3 length equals 13 residues. Trimming left V 0 bases short and J 6 bases short, with 5 bases between. The CDR3 DNA reads as TGCGCCAGCAGCCAAGATCTTCCCGGGGAGCTGTTTTTT. Its protein product is CASSQDLPGELFF.

This clonotype has only a few counts. This chain connects TRBV11-1 to TRBJ2-5, with D tentatively TRBD2 (5 bases). The V end lost 2 bases, the J end lost 4 bases, and 11 bases lay between the germline ends. The V gene's germline CDR1 is SGHAT and CDR2 FQDESV (reference sequence). This CDR3 has 14 amino acids. This CDR3 is CASSLRGGGETQYF. DNA for the CDR3: TGTGCCAGCAGCTTACGGGGTGGTGGAGAGACCCAGTACTTC. The variable domain in full, with the rest retrieved from reference TRBV11-1 and TRBJ2-5, is EAEVAQSPRYKITEKSQAVAFWCDPISGHATLYWYRQILGQGPELLVQFQDESVVDDSQLPKDRFSAERLKGVDSTLKIQPAELGDSAMYLCASSLRGGGETQYFGPGTRLLVL.

This clonotype came up many times. DNA of the CDR3: TGTGCCAGCAACCAAGGAGAGTTAAACACCATATATTTT. Its translation is CASNQGELNTIYF. This sequence joins TRBV12-3 or TRBV12-4 and TRBJ1-3; D ambiguous. Deletions cut 7 bases from V and 6 bases from J, with 13 bases between. This CDR3 is 13 amino acids long.

The sample holds a few counts of this clonotype. The chain recombines TRBV7-2 with TRBJ2-1, with unresolved D. V lost 5 bases and J lost 4, with 18 bases in between. Germline assignment: CDR1 SGHTA and CDR2 FQGNSA. CDR3 size: 16 residues. Here the CDR3 DNA reads TGTGCCAGCAGCCCCAGCAGCTCGGGTGGTTACAATGAGCAGTTCTTC. Residues: CASSPSSSGGYNEQFF.

A few counts support this clonotype. The chain employs TRBV10-2 and TRBJ2-7, with a weak D call TRBD2 (6 bases). V was pared by 6 bases and J by 4 bases, with 16 bases between. Germline V CDR1 and CDR2: WSHSY, SAAADI. The CDR3 totals 14 residues. DNA for the CDR3: TGCGCCAGCAGACCAAAAATACTAGCTTACGAGCAGTACTTC. Its protein is CASRPKILAYEQYF.

The table lists this clonotype with a few counts. The V gene is TRBV28, the J gene TRBJ2-7, with D perhaps matching TRBD1 (6 bases). The germline V gene has CDR1 MDHEN and CDR2 SYDVKM. V was shortened by 8 bases and J by 2 bases, with 16 bases between the two germline ends. The CDR3 is made up of 14 amino acids. CDR3 amino acids: CASSPTNRAYEQYF. The CDR3, as DNA: TGTGCCAGCTCCCCGACCAACAGGGCCTACGAGCAGTACTTC.

This clonotype was observed a few times. This chain joins TRBV20-1 and TRBJ2-3, with 12 bases matching TRBD2. Trimming at V came to 0 bases and at J to 3 bases, leaving 10 bases not matched to a gene. Per the germline V gene, CDR1 is DFQATT and CDR2 is SNEGSKA (reference sequence). The CDR3 is 18 residues long. CDR3 loop: CSARDRRLAGALTDTQYF. In DNA, the CDR3 is TGCAGTGCTAGAGATCGACGACTAGCGGGAGCGCTGACAGATACGCAGTATTTT.

This clonotype came up a few times. The CDR3 sequence is CSASGDGVLADTQYF. The CDR3 nucleotides read TGCAGTGCTTCCGGGGACGGGGTCTTAGCAGATACGCAGTATTTT. The chain uses TRBV20-1 and TRBJ2-3; TRBD1 or TRBD2 may be the D gene (5 bases each). Trimming removed 5 bases at V and 4 bases at J, with 19 bases between. The CDR3 is made up of 15 amino acids. Germline values: CDR1 DFQATT, CDR2 SNEGSKA (reference sequence).

CDR3 DNA: TGTGCCAGCAGTTTCCCTCGAAAAGACGAGCAGTACTTC. It codes for CASSFPRKDEQYF. V is TRBV12-3 or TRBV12-4 and J is TRBJ2-7; D is undetermined. The germline V and J ends were trimmed by 3 bases and 5 bases, with 11 bases remaining between them. The CDR3 is made up of 13 amino acids.

This clonotype came up once. The genes are TRBV2 and TRBJ2-3; tentatively, D is TRBD1 or TRBD2 (5 bases each). The CDR3 is 15 residues long. Trimming took 6 bases from V and 2 from J, leaving 15 bases between them. The V gene's germline CDR1 is SNHLY and CDR2 FYNNEI. CDR3 DNA: TGTGCCAGCAGGAGATGGGGCGGGCCCACAGATACGCAGTATTTT. Its translation is CASRRWGGPTDTQYF.

V is TRBV7-8 and J is TRBJ2-2; D call uncertain. Germline V gives CDR1 SGHVS, CDR2 FQNEAQ. The length of the CDR3 is 14 residues. Trimming shortened V by 6 bases and J by 3 bases, and 11 bases separated the two germline ends. CDR3 bases: TGTGCCAGCAGTTACATACCCTACACCGGGGAGCTGTTTTTT. Its protein product is CASSYIPYTGELFF.

The chain has TRBV2 and TRBJ1-1; D may be TRBD1 (6 bases). Germline V gene sequence: CDR1 SNHLY, CDR2 FYNNEI. CDR3 length equals 16 residues. V lost 5 bases and J lost 7, with 23 bases in between. CDR3 residues: CASSTGSTGFRGEAFF. CDR3 DNA: TGTGCCAGCAGTACGGGGTCAACAGGGTTTAGGGGTGAAGCTTTCTTT.

The chain carries TRBV14 and TRBJ2-7; D is unclear. The germline V gene encodes CDR1 SGHDN and CDR2 FVKESK. The CDR3 has 14 amino acids. Deletions cut 1 base from V and 6 bases from J, with 13 bases between. The CDR3 DNA is TGTGCCAGCAGCCAAGGAAGAAATGTAGGCGAGCAGTACTTC. Amino acids: CASSQGRNVGEQYF.

This clonotype was detected many times. The chain combines TRBV6-1 with TRBJ2-1; no clear D gene. Germline V gene data show CDR1 as MNHNS and CDR2 as SASEGT. V lost 5 bases to trimming and J lost 4 bases, with 9 bases between them. The CDR3 contains 13 residues. CDR3 nucleotide sequence: TGTGCCAGCAGTCTGTCTCCTTACAATGAGCAGTTCTTC. It translates to CASSLSPYNEQFF.

The chain joins TRBV28 to TRBJ2-7; 7 bases are a match to TRBD2. The CDR3 sequence is 16 residues long. Trimming took 8 bases from V and 5 from J; bases not matched to a gene: 18. The germline gives CDR1 MDHEN, CDR2 SYDVKM. CDR3 residues: CASDTWWRGGAHEQYF. The CDR3 bases are TGTGCCAGCGATACTTGGTGGCGGGGAGGGGCGCACGAGCAGTACTTC.

J is TRBJ2-5 and V is TRBV27; tentatively, D is TRBD1 or TRBD2 (5 bases each). The CDR3 is 15 amino acids. With 8 bases removed from V and 5 bases from J, the gap between germline ends came to 21 bases. The germline gives CDR1 MNHEY, CDR2 SMNVEV (reference sequence). The CDR3 bases are TGTGCCAGCGGAATCTTCTTCGGGACCCGGGAGACCCAGTACTTC. Protein sequence: CASGIFFGTRETQYF.